This TCR beta chain appears in the sequencing data of a study of patients and donors after allogeneic stem cell transplantation. The CDR3 is 14 amino acids. Germline V lookup: CDR1 SGHDN, CDR2 FVKESK. Deletions cut 5 bases from V and 1 base from J, with 12 bases between. One entry per CDR3 protein results from TCRdb running MiXCR on the RT-PCR reads. The table shows 400,000 to 500,000 distinct CDR3 sequences, with under 20% occurring only once. The specimen sequenced was blood, either unsorted or a sorted T cell fraction (not recorded which). The source of this sequence is a human donor who was either an allogeneic HSCT recipient or a stem cell or donor lymphocyte infusion donor (not recorded which). It is not recorded whose cells these are; they may come from a transplant donor. V is TRBV14 and J is TRBJ2-7; D might be TRBD2 (6 bases). Here the CDR3 reads CASSYHGGSYEQYF. CDR3 sequence (DNA): TGTGCCAGCAGCTACCACGGGGGTTCCTACGAGCAGTACTTC.